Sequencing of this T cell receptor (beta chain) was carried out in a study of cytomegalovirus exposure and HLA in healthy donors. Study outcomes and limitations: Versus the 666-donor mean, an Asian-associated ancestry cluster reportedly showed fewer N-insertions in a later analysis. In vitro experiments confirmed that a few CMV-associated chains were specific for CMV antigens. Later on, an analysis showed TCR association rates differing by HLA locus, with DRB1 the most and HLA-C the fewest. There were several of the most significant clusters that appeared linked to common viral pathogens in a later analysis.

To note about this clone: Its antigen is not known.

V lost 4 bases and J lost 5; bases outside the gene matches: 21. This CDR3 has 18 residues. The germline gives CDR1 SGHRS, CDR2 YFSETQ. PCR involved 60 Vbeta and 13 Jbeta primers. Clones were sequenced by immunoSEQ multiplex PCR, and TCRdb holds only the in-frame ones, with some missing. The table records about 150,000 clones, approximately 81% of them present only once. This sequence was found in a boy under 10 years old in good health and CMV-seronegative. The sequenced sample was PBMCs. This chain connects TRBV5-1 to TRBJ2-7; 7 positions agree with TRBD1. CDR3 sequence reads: CASSPVGRQGKGSNEQYF. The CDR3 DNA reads TGCGCCAGCAGCCCTGTGGGGCGACAGGGAAAAGGCTCGAACGAGCAGTACTTC.